Listed below are T cell receptor beta chains from one sample, sequenced in a study of vaccination and CD4 T cells after COVID-19. Their antigens are not known. TCRdb analysed the PCR reads with MiXCR anew, one entry per CDR3 protein. Altogether 20,000 to 30,000 distinct CDR3 sequences are present, about three fifths being singletons, with the ten largest covering over 7.5%. The material sequenced was CD4+ T cells from blood, cultured in vitro. The receptor set was obtained from a human donor who had recovered from COVID-19. Both conserved end residues are part of each CDR3. The D gene is left open where the match is weak. Size is omitted from some rows. Given values are once, few, many or a class for expanded clones.

v_gene: TRBV20-1; j_gene: TRBJ1-2; d_gene: NA; abundance: NA; CDR3nt: TGCAGTGCTAGTACGGCACGGAGGGCCTCCTATGGCTACACCTTC; CDR3aa: CSASTARRASYGYTF
v_gene: TRBV6-2/TRBV6-3; j_gene: TRBJ1-1; d_gene: NA; abundance: NA; CDR3nt: TGTGCCAGCAGTTACGGAGGCTACGAAGCTTTCTTT; CDR3aa: CASSYGGYEAFF
v_gene: TRBV7-9; j_gene: TRBJ2-7; d_gene: TRBD1; abundance: NA; CDR3nt: TGTGCCAGCAGCTTAGGGACAGGGTGGTCCGAGCAGTACTTC; CDR3aa: CASSLGTGWSEQYF
v_gene: TRBV7-9; j_gene: TRBJ1-1; d_gene: NA; abundance: few; CDR3nt: TGTGCCAGCAGCTCTTTCGGTTGGGGGGGCGGTCAGGGCACTGAAGCTTTCTTT; CDR3aa: CASSSFGWGGGQGTEAFF
v_gene: TRBV7-6; j_gene: TRBJ2-7; d_gene: NA; abundance: NA; CDR3nt: TGTGCCAGCAGCTTAGCGGGGAGTACCTACGAGCAGTACTTC; CDR3aa: CASSLAGSTYEQYF
v_gene: TRBV4-1; j_gene: TRBJ2-4; d_gene: NA; abundance: NA; CDR3nt: TGCGCCAGCAGCCAAGTGGGGAAGACAGATCGGGCCAAAAACATTCAGTACTTC; CDR3aa: CASSQVGKTDRAKNIQYF
v_gene: TRBV7-2; j_gene: TRBJ1-2; d_gene: NA; abundance: NA; CDR3nt: TGTGCCAGCACAATTCAAGGACAGCCGTATGGCTACACCTTC; CDR3aa: CASTIQGQPYGYTF
v_gene: TRBV6-2/TRBV6-3; j_gene: TRBJ1-5; d_gene: TRBD1; abundance: NA; CDR3nt: TGTGCCAGCAGCAGGACAGGGAGCAGCAATCAGCCCCAGCATTTT; CDR3aa: CASSRTGSSNQPQHF
v_gene: TRBV6-5; j_gene: TRBJ1-2; d_gene: NA; abundance: NA; CDR3nt: TGTGCCAGCAGTTACTCGAAGTTAGGGGAGGAGTACTATGGCTACACCTTC; CDR3aa: CASSYSKLGEEYYGYTF
v_gene: TRBV6-2/TRBV6-3; j_gene: TRBJ2-2; d_gene: TRBD1; abundance: NA; CDR3nt: TGTGCCAGCAGTTCACGGGGGACAGGGAGGAACACCGGGGGGCTGTTTTTT; CDR3aa: CASSSRGTGRNTGGLFF
v_gene: TRBV15; j_gene: TRBJ1-3; d_gene: NA; abundance: NA; CDR3nt: TGTGCCACCAGCAAGGTGGGACAAATGGGAGGAAACACCATATATTTT; CDR3aa: CATSKVGQMGGNTIYF
v_gene: TRBV5-8; j_gene: TRBJ2-7; d_gene: TRBD1; abundance: NA; CDR3nt: TGCGCCAGCAGCCAAGGACAGGGGGCGGCGGGCGAGAAGCGTCACTTC; CDR3aa: CASSQGQGAAGEKRHF
v_gene: TRBV6-1; j_gene: TRBJ2-3; d_gene: TRBD2; abundance: NA; CDR3nt: TGTGCCAGCAGGAAAGCGGGAGGCACAGATACGCAGTATTTT; CDR3aa: CASRKAGGTDTQYF
v_gene: TRBV7-9; j_gene: TRBJ1-1; d_gene: NA; abundance: NA; CDR3nt: TGTGCCAGCAGCTCGGACAGACAACTTGAAGCTTTCTTT; CDR3aa: CASSSDRQLEAFF
v_gene: TRBV6-1; j_gene: TRBJ2-7; d_gene: NA; abundance: once; CDR3nt: TGTGCCAGCAGAATGGGGGGCGCGCAGTACTTC; CDR3aa: CASRMGGAQYF
v_gene: TRBV7-2; j_gene: TRBJ2-1; d_gene: TRBD1; abundance: few; CDR3nt: TGTGCCAACGCAGGGGGCGGGGAGCAGTTCTTC; CDR3aa: CANAGGGEQFF
v_gene: TRBV30; j_gene: TRBJ1-5; d_gene: TRBD1; abundance: NA; CDR3nt: TGTGCCTGGAGTGTGGGGACAGGGAATCAGCCCCAGCATTTT; CDR3aa: CAWSVGTGNQPQHF
v_gene: TRBV7-2; j_gene: TRBJ1-5; d_gene: NA; abundance: few; CDR3nt: TGTGCCAGCAGCCCCTTTTTCGGTCAGCCCCAGCATTTT; CDR3aa: CASSPFFGQPQHF
v_gene: TRBV6-2/TRBV6-3; j_gene: TRBJ2-7; d_gene: NA; abundance: few; CDR3nt: TGTGCCAGCAAGGACATTTCCTACGAGCAGTACTTC; CDR3aa: CASKDISYEQYF
v_gene: TRBV20-1; j_gene: TRBJ2-7; d_gene: TRBD1; abundance: few; CDR3nt: TGCAGTGCTAGCAGGGGGCCGGACGAGCAGTACTTC; CDR3aa: CSASRGPDEQYF
v_gene: TRBV27; j_gene: TRBJ2-7; d_gene: TRBD1; abundance: NA; CDR3nt: TGTGCCAGCAGTCCAGGGGGGACAGGCACCTACGAGCAGTACTTC; CDR3aa: CASSPGGTGTYEQYF
v_gene: TRBV5-6; j_gene: TRBJ2-4; d_gene: NA; abundance: NA; CDR3nt: TGTGCCAGCAGCCCAGGGCTTAACATTCAGTACTTC; CDR3aa: CASSPGLNIQYF
v_gene: TRBV19; j_gene: TRBJ2-5; d_gene: TRBD1; abundance: once; CDR3nt: TGTGCCAGTCGCGGCAGGGGGCAAGAGACCCAGTACTTC; CDR3aa: CASRGRGQETQYF
v_gene: TRBV20-1; j_gene: TRBJ1-2; d_gene: NA; abundance: few; CDR3nt: TGCATCTCTGGTGGGCTTTCCTCTGGATATGGCTACACCTTC; CDR3aa: CISGGLSSGYGYTF
v_gene: TRBV7-9; j_gene: TRBJ1-4; d_gene: TRBD1; abundance: NA; CDR3nt: TGTGCCAGCAGCCTGGGGACAGTACAGAATGAAAAACTGTTTTTT; CDR3aa: CASSLGTVQNEKLFF
v_gene: TRBV7-2; j_gene: TRBJ1-2; d_gene: TRBD1; abundance: NA; CDR3nt: TGTGCCAGCAGCCCCCCGACAGGGAATGGCTACACCTTC; CDR3aa: CASSPPTGNGYTF
v_gene: TRBV5-6; j_gene: TRBJ1-2; d_gene: NA; abundance: NA; CDR3nt: TGTGCCAGCAGCTTGTGGCAGGCGGGGAACTATGGCTACACCTTC; CDR3aa: CASSLWQAGNYGYTF
v_gene: TRBV20-1; j_gene: TRBJ1-2; d_gene: NA; abundance: few; CDR3nt: TGCAGTGCTTCGTCAGGGTCCCTGGAGGGCTACACCTTC; CDR3aa: CSASSGSLEGYTF
v_gene: TRBV7-2; j_gene: TRBJ2-2; d_gene: TRBD2; abundance: NA; CDR3nt: TGTGCCAGCAGCCCCCGCGGGGGGCTAAGCGGGGAGCTGTTTTTT; CDR3aa: CASSPRGGLSGELFF
v_gene: TRBV7-2; j_gene: TRBJ1-2; d_gene: NA; abundance: NA; CDR3nt: TGTGCCAGCAGCTCCCTGACAGGCCTCTATGGCTACACCTTC; CDR3aa: CASSSLTGLYGYTF
v_gene: TRBV5-1; j_gene: TRBJ2-5; d_gene: NA; abundance: NA; CDR3nt: TGCGCCAGCAGAAAGACGACAGCCCAAGAGACCCAGTACTTC; CDR3aa: CASRKTTAQETQYF
v_gene: TRBV18; j_gene: TRBJ2-5; d_gene: TRBD2; abundance: NA; CDR3nt: TGTGCCAGCTCAAACCCTGGCGGGAGGGCCCTGGAGACCCAGTACTTC; CDR3aa: CASSNPGGRALETQYF
v_gene: TRBV6-5; j_gene: TRBJ2-5; d_gene: NA; abundance: NA; CDR3nt: TGTGCCAGCAGTTACCCTCCTGGGGGAGTAGAGACCCAGTACTTC; CDR3aa: CASSYPPGGVETQYF
v_gene: TRBV7-2; j_gene: TRBJ1-2; d_gene: NA; abundance: NA; CDR3nt: TGTGCCAGCAGCTTAGGGGCATATGGCTACACCTTC; CDR3aa: CASSLGAYGYTF
v_gene: TRBV19; j_gene: TRBJ2-5; d_gene: NA; abundance: NA; CDR3nt: TGTGCCAGTAGTATAGTGAACGGTGGGGAGACCCAGTACTTC; CDR3aa: CASSIVNGGETQYF
v_gene: TRBV30; j_gene: TRBJ2-1; d_gene: NA; abundance: NA; CDR3nt: TGTGCCTGGAGTGTACTCCAGCGACGCTACAATGAGCAGTTCTTC; CDR3aa: CAWSVLQRRYNEQFF